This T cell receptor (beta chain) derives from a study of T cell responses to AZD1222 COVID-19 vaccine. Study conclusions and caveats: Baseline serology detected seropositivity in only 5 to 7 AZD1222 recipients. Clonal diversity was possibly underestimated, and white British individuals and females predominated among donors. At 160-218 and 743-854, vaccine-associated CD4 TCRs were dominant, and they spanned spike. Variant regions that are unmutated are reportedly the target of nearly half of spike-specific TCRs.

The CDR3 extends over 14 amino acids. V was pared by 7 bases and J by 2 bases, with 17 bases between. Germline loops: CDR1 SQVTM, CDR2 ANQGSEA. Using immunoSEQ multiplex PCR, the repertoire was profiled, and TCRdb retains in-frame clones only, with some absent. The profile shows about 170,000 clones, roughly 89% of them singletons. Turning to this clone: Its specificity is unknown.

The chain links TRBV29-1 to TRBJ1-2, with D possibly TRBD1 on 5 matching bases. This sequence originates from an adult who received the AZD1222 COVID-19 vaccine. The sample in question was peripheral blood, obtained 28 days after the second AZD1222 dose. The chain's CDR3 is CSALRVQGNYGYTF. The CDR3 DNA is TGCAGCGCCCTGCGGGTCCAGGGCAACTATGGCTACACCTTC.